A single sample gave rise to the 19 T cell receptor beta chains below, sequenced in a study of blood T cell repertoires in COVID-19. The data were produced by immunoSEQ multiplex PCR, yet TCRdb's version contains in-frame clones alone and is incomplete. The table has about 120,000 clones, roughly four fifths seen once. Sequenced input: peripheral blood. All receptors derive from an older woman with acute or convalescent COVID-19.

The chain couples TRBV24-1 to TRBJ2-7; 8 bases align to TRBD1. The germline CDR1 and CDR2 sequences are KGHDR and SFDVKD. V gave up 4 bases and J gave up 5 bases; unmatched junction bases: 6. This CDR3 has 14 amino acids. Written as DNA, the CDR3 is TGTGCCACCAGTGAGCGACAGGGGATCGACGAGCAGTACTTC. Translated, it gives CATSERQGIDEQYF.

The chain recombines TRBV27 with TRBJ2-2; D is undetermined. CDR1 MNHEY and CDR2 SMNVEV come from the germline V gene (reference sequence). V was pared by 3 bases and J by 5 bases, with 13 bases between. The CDR3 sequence is 15 residues long. In DNA form, the CDR3 reads TGTGCCAGCAGTTTGTTAGCTTCAGTAACCGGGGAGCTGTTTTTT. Encoded protein: CASSLLASVTGELFF.

The V gene is TRBV6-5, the J gene TRBJ1-2; 7 nucleotides align to TRBD1. The length of the CDR3 is 15 residues. Germline V gene lookup returns CDR1 MNHEY and CDR2 SVGAGI. V dropped 5 bases and J dropped 3; count of bases not matched to a gene: 9. The CDR3: CASSTGQNVDYGYTF. The CDR3 region has the DNA TGTGCCAGCAGTACGGGACAGAACGTAGACTATGGCTACACCTTC.

The chain joins TRBV19 to TRBJ2-7; TRBD2 matches 9 bases. The ends lost 7 bases at V and 5 bases at J; junction bases unmatched: 6. CDR1 and CDR2 from the germline V gene are LNHDA and SQIVND (reference sequence). The CDR3 is made up of 13 amino acids. The CDR3 sequence is CASTPSGANEQYF. CDR3 nucleotide sequence: TGTGCCAGTACCCCTAGCGGGGCGAACGAGCAGTACTTC. The full variable domain, completed using reference TRBV19 and TRBJ2-7, is DGGITQSPKYLFRKEGQNVTLSCEQNLNHDAMYWYRQDPGQGLRLIYYSQIVNDFQKGDIAEGYSVSREKKESFPLTVTSAQKNPTAFYLCASTPSGANEQYFGPGTRLTVT.

V is TRBV9 and J is TRBJ2-7, with TRBD1 identical over 7 bases. This CDR3 is 13 amino acids long. CDR1 and CDR2 from the germline V gene are SGDLS and YYNGEE. J lost 8 bases, V lost 3 bases, and 8 bases had no gene match. The CDR3 nucleotides are TGTGCCAGCAGCGGGGGACAGTTACTTCAGCAGTACTTC. This sequence encodes CASSGGQLLQQYF.

This clone was seen a single time. This chain's CDR3 is CASSALERRQGRGYTF. The CDR3 DNA reads TGTGCCAGCAGTGCATTAGAAAGAAGACAGGGTCGTGGCTACACCTTC. V is TRBV6-4 and J is TRBJ1-2; 7 nucleotides agree with TRBD1. V was clipped by 4 bases and J by 7 bases; unmatched bases: 15. CDR3 size: 16 residues. Germline V gene lookup returns CDR1 MRHNA and CDR2 SNTAGT.

The rearrangement joins TRBV6-5 to TRBJ2-2, with D possibly being TRBD2 (5 bases). Trimming removed 1 base at V and 6 bases at J, with 12 bases between. Germline V gene sequence: CDR1 MNHEY, CDR2 SVGAGI. The CDR3 runs 15 residues. CDR3 DNA sequence: TGTGCCAGCAGTTACTTGATTCTAGCCCCCGGGGAGCTGTTTTTT. Translating it yields CASSYLILAPGELFF.

The chain is built from TRBV19 and TRBJ1-6; no clear D gene. Germline-derived CDR1 and CDR2 are LNHDA and SQIVND (reference sequence). V gave up 3 bases and J gave up 5 bases, with 8 bases separating them. The CDR3 has 14 residues. The CDR3 sequence: CASSIWADNSPLHF. CDR3 DNA: TGTGCCAGTAGTATTTGGGCAGATAATTCACCCCTCCACTTT.

This clone was recorded a few times. J is TRBJ2-7 and V is TRBV7-9; a weak D match, TRBD2 (5 bases). V lost 1 base and J lost 6, with 10 bases in between. The CDR3 extends over 13 amino acids. Germline CDR1 reads SEHNR; CDR2 reads FQNEAQ (reference sequence). CDR3 bases: TGTGCCAGCAGCTTAGTGGGTCGGGGCGAGCAGTACTTC. Amino acids: CASSLVGRGEQYF.

This sequence joins TRBV20-1 and TRBJ1-2; 8 nucleotides match TRBD1. Germline V gene data show CDR1 as DFQATT and CDR2 as SNEGSKA (reference sequence). CDR3 size: 14 residues. V lost 3 bases and J lost 3; bases outside the gene matches: 6. CDR3 residues: CSASRQGRDYGYTF. In nucleotides, the CDR3 is TGCAGTGCTAGTCGACAGGGGAGGGACTATGGCTACACCTTC.

The chain combines TRBV9 with TRBJ2-5, with D perhaps matching TRBD2 (5 bases). Germline V gene data show CDR1 as SGDLS and CDR2 as YYNGEE. The CDR3 spans 19 residues. V was cut by 3 bases and J by 0 bases, with 24 bases left in between. The CDR3 loop is CASSAFLDSAEPDQETQYF. The CDR3 DNA reads TGTGCCAGCAGCGCATTCTTAGATAGCGCGGAACCCGACCAAGAGACCCAGTACTTC.

The V and J genes are TRBV5-1 and TRBJ2-7; D possibly corresponds to TRBD2 (5 bases). CDR3 length: 17 amino acids. Germline V gives CDR1 SGHRS, CDR2 YFSETQ. V was cut by 1 base and J by 4 bases, with 21 bases left in between. CDR3 residues: CASSLTYGGTYGYEQYF. CDR3 nucleotide sequence: TGCGCCAGCAGCTTGACTTACGGAGGAACATACGGATACGAGCAGTACTTC. Full variable domain (missing parts from reference TRBV5-1 and TRBJ2-7): KAGVTQTPRYLIKTRGQQVTLSCSPISGHRSVSWYQQTPGQGLQFLFEYFSETQRNKGNFPGRFSGRQFSNSRSEMNVSTLELGDSALYLCASSLTYGGTYGYEQYFGPGTRLTVT.

This chain uses TRBV6-5 with TRBJ2-3; 12 nucleotides line up with TRBD1. J lost 3 bases, V lost 8 bases, and 3 bases had no gene match. The CDR3 has 14 amino acids. Germline V gene lookup returns CDR1 MNHEY and CDR2 SVGAGI. The CDR3 spells CASGTGGGTDTQYF. CDR3 DNA sequence: TGTGCCAGCGGGACAGGGGGCGGGACAGATACGCAGTATTTT.

The chain links TRBV5-1 to TRBJ1-2, with D tentatively TRBD1 (6 bases). Germline CDR1 and CDR2: SGHRS and YFSETQ. The ends were cut back, 1 base at V and 6 bases at J, with 13 bases in the middle. This CDR3 contains 14 residues. This chain's CDR3 is CASSLTGTSDGYTF. In nucleotides, the CDR3 is TGCGCCAGCAGCTTGACAGGGACATCCGATGGCTACACCTTC.

This rearrangement joins TRBV19 to TRBJ2-7; 10 bases align to TRBD2. Germline loops: CDR1 LNHDA, CDR2 SQIVND (reference sequence). There are 15 residues in the CDR3. V was clipped by 3 bases and J by 1 base; unmatched bases: 3. The CDR3 region is CASSIRAGGSYEQYF. CDR3 DNA sequence: TGTGCCAGTAGTATTCGAGCGGGGGGGTCCTACGAGCAGTACTTC.

This clone was recorded a few times. The rearrangement joins TRBV11-3 to TRBJ1-6, with 9 positions matching TRBD1. The CDR3 has 13 residues. The V and J ends lost 5 bases and 8 bases, in that order; junction bases with no gene match: 1. The germline V gene encodes CDR1 SGHNT and CDR2 YENEEA. The CDR3: CASSRDRDSPLHF. CDR3 sequence (DNA): TGTGCCAGCAGCCGGGACAGGGATTCACCCCTCCACTTT.

The chain links TRBV19 to TRBJ1-5, with 8 positions matching TRBD1. Germline V gene lookup returns CDR1 LNHDA and CDR2 SQIVND (reference sequence). The CDR3 consists of 15 residues. The junction had 4 bases not matched to a gene; V was cut back by 2 bases and J by 4 bases. CDR3 sequence reads: CASSIRTGKNQPQHF. The CDR3 DNA is TGTGCCAGTAGTATAAGGACAGGGAAAAATCAGCCCCAGCATTTT. The full variable domain, its missing parts supplied by reference TRBV19 and TRBJ1-5, is DGGITQSPKYLFRKEGQNVTLSCEQNLNHDAMYWYRQDPGQGLRLIYYSQIVNDFQKGDIAEGYSVSREKKESFPLTVTSAQKNPTAFYLCASSIRTGKNQPQHFGDGTRLSIL.

The chain uses TRBV2 and TRBJ2-3; D uncertain. The CDR3 has 12 amino acids. From germline, CDR1 is SNHLY and CDR2 FYNNEI. The ends were cut back, 5 bases at V and 11 bases at J, with 14 bases in the middle. Here the CDR3 reads CASSMVTHGQYF. DNA for the CDR3: TGTGCCAGCAGTATGGTCACCCACGGGCAGTATTTT.

J is TRBJ2-3 and V is TRBV11-2, with 8 bases that match TRBD1. CDR3 length: 15 residues. J lost 6 bases, V lost 4 bases, and 9 bases had no gene match. The germline V gene has CDR1 SGHAT and CDR2 FQNNGV. CDR3 in amino acids: CASSWGTGPGDTQYF. CDR3 in DNA: TGTGCCAGCAGCTGGGGGACAGGTCCTGGGGATACGCAGTATTTT.